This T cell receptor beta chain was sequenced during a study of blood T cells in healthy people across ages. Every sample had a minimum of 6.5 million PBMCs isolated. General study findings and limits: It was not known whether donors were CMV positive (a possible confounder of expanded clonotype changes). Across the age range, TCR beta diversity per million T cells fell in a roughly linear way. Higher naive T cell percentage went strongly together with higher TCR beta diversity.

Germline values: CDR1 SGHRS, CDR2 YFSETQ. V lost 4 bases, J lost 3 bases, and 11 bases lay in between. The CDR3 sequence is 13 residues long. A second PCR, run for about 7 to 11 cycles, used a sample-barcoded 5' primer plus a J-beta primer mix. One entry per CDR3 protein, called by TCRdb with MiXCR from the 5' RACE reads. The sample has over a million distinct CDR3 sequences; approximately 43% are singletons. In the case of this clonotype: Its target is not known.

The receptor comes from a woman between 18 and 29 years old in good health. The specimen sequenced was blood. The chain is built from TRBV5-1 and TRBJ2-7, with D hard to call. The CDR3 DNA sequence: TGCGCCAGCAGCCCGGACCCTAACTACGAGCAGTACTTC. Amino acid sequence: CASSPDPNYEQYF. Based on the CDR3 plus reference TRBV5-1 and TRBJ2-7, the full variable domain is KAGVTQTPRYLIKTRGQQVTLSCSPISGHRSVSWYQQTPGQGLQFLFEYFSETQRNKGNFPGRFSGRQFSNSRSEMNVSTLELGDSALYLCASSPDPNYEQYFGPGTRLTVT.